The table lists the clone carrying this T cell receptor beta chain with a few counts. Per the original data handling: Reference gene primer amplification yielded estimated nucleated cell counts. The repertoire was sequenced with immunoSEQ multiplex PCR; TCRdb's copy has only in-frame clones and lacks some. V and J calls and clone size follow that table, whereas D and trimming were derived from the DNA. The sample contains more than 85,000 clones, 70% to 90% of which appear only once. The data belong to a study of blood T cell repertoires in COVID-19. Losses at the gene ends were 0 bases for V and 2 bases for J; bases not matched to a gene: 9. The CDR3 has 18 amino acids. Germline V gene data show CDR1 as SEHNR and CDR2 as FQNEAQ (reference sequence).

Sequencing was carried out using peripheral blood. This receptor was taken from a man aged 45-65 years with COVID-19, enrolled during active disease. V is TRBV7-9 and J is TRBJ2-2; TRBD2 matches at 7 bases. Here the CDR3 reads CASSLAVQASGNTGELFF. CDR3 DNA sequence: TGTGCCAGCAGCTTAGCGGTCCAGGCTAGCGGCAACACCGGGGAGCTGTTTTTT.